A selection of T cell receptor beta chains follows, all from one sample in a study of blood T cell repertoires in COVID-19. This table comes from immunoSEQ multiplex PCR, and its TCRdb copy is limited to in-frame clones, with some not included. This table holds 110,000 to 150,000 clones, approximately 92% found once. The sequencing sample was made of peripheral blood. The receptor source for this set is a woman aged 55-70 years with active COVID-19. Both conserved end residues are part of each CDR3.

J | V | CDR3
TRBJ2-7 | TRBV7-8 | CASSSPSGGFYEQYF
TRBJ1-5 | TRBV5-8 | CASRTGMNQPQHF
TRBJ2-7 | TRBV7-9 | CASSSYGGSSYEQYF
TRBJ2-1 | TRBV6-2/TRBV6-3 | CASSYNGNEQFF
TRBJ2-3 | TRBV18 | CASSPPVGTRRSTDTQYF
TRBJ2-2 | TRBV24-1 | CATSDKDRQTGELFF
TRBJ1-2 | TRBV4-1 | CASSQHLSTGTGATF
TRBJ1-1 | TRBV28 | CASRLTELNTEAFF
TRBJ2-1 | TRBV7-2 | CASSGGAGHNEQFF
TRBJ2-1 | TRBV30 | CAWSVRGATYNEQFF
TRBJ2-2 | TRBV11-2 | CASSSPRRRGGELFF
TRBJ2-3 | TRBV6-2/TRBV6-3 | CASSFLVTSGDRTDTQYF
TRBJ1-2 | TRBV27 | CASSPDAGIGYGYTF
TRBJ2-7 | TRBV2 | CASIPSSYEQYF
TRBJ2-7 | TRBV2 | CASATQGGNYEQYF
TRBJ1-1 | TRBV6-2/TRBV6-3 | CASSYLGGRTEAFF